This note documents a single TCR beta chain sequence. Its antigen remains unidentified. Time point indicated: blood 2 weeks post-SBRT. Treatment given: 15 Gy SBRT to primary tumor, nephrectomy 4 weeks later. Blood was sampled at baseline, 2 weeks and 4 weeks after SBRT. This renal cell carcinoma was of the clear cell type. Germline CDR1 LNHDA, CDR2 SQIVND (reference sequence). The CDR3 has 10 residues. V lost 6 bases to trimming and J lost 2 bases, with 1 base between them. The sample originates from a study of radiation and T cells in renal cell carcinoma. Study-level results: In blood, top tumor clones expanded by 2 weeks, shrinking by 4. Baseline intratumoral clonotype presence is unknown without pretreatment biopsies.

Some clones are missing from TCRdb's copy, which holds only in-frame ones; the method was immunoSEQ multiplex PCR. The sample yields about 60,000 clones, roughly 79% seen once. The chain uses TRBV19 and TRBJ1-1, with D hard to call. The source material was blood, sampled from a patient whose treatment included radiotherapy and nephrectomy. The sequence was obtained from a man in his sixties with renal cell carcinoma. The CDR3 sequence is CASSNTEAFF. CDR3 DNA sequence: TGTGCCAGTAGCAACACTGAAGCTTTCTTT. The entire variable domain, with the rest obtained from reference TRBV19 and TRBJ1-1, is as follows: DGGITQSPKYLFRKEGQNVTLSCEQNLNHDAMYWYRQDPGQGLRLIYYSQIVNDFQKGDIAEGYSVSREKKESFPLTVTSAQKNPTAFYLCASSNTEAFFGQGTRLTVV.